What follows are 19 T cell receptor beta chains derived from one specimen sequenced in a study of glioma-infiltrating T cells. Amplification of TCR alpha and beta CDR3 regions from RNA used iRepertoire nested multiplex PCR. In TCRdb, the multiplex PCR reads were re-called with MiXCR into one record per CDR3 protein. The sample contains about 130,000 distinct CDR3 sequences, about 23% of which appear only once. The sample consisted of glioma tissue, nonneoplastic brain tissue, or PBMCs (not recorded which). All receptors derive from a human donor with low-grade glioma or glioblastoma, undergoing nonglioma brain surgery, or in good health (not recorded which).

As for this clonotype: At one end the junction does not follow the germline gene, possibly because of a read error. This sequence joins TRBV27 and TRBJ2-1, with a weak D call TRBD2 (5 bases). Germline V gives CDR1 MNHEY, CDR2 SMNVEV (reference sequence). The CDR3 is 15 amino acids. CDR3 nucleotide sequence: TGTGCCGGCAGTGCCTCTAGCATCAGAGACCATGAGCAGTTCTTC. Translation gives CAGSASSIRDHEQFF.

This clonotype turned up a few times. V and J are TRBV12-3 or TRBV12-4 and TRBJ2-5; 14 nucleotides line up with TRBD2. CDR3 size: 21 residues. The trim removed 8 bases at V and 6 bases at J, leaving 26 bases unmatched. For the CDR3, the DNA is TGTGCCAGCCAATCCATACTAAGTCCGGCGGGGACTAGCGGGAGTGTAAAGACCCAGTACTTC. Translating it yields CASQSILSPAGTSGSVKTQYF.

CDR3 sequence: CAWKPGHPTGELFF. The CDR3 DNA reads TGTGCCTGGAAACCGGGGCATCCGACCGGGGAGCTGTTTTTT. J is TRBJ2-2 and V is TRBV30, with D tentatively TRBD1 or TRBD2 (5 bases each). Deletions cut 4 bases from V and 5 bases from J, with 14 bases between. CDR3 length equals 14 residues. CDR1 and CDR2 from the germline V gene are GTSNPN and SVGIG (reference sequence).

The genes are TRBV18 and TRBJ2-7; D is possibly TRBD1 or TRBD2 (5 bases each). Germline V gene data show CDR1 as KGHSH and CDR2 as LQKENI. The CDR3 is made up of 15 amino acids. V was cut by 2 bases and J by 3 bases, with 14 bases left in between. The CDR3 DNA follows: TGTGCCAGCTCACCATACGGGGCCAGTCACTACGAGCAGTACTTC. It codes for CASSPYGASHYEQYF.

This chain uses TRBV3-1 with TRBJ2-5; D not certain. V was trimmed by 2 bases and J by 3 bases, leaving 16 bases between them. Per the germline V gene, CDR1 is LGHDT and CDR2 is YNNKEL (reference sequence). The CDR3 is 16 residues long. The CDR3 DNA follows: TGTGCCAGCAGCCAAAAAGCGACGAGCGCGGAAGAGACCCAGTACTTC. This sequence encodes CASSQKATSAEETQYF.

V is TRBV7-9 and J is TRBJ2-5, with 10 bases identical to TRBD2. The germline V gene has CDR1 SEHNR and CDR2 FQNEAQ (reference sequence). The CDR3 spans 16 residues. V shed 5 bases and J 4 bases; nucleotides not matched to a gene: 10. The CDR3 region is CASSPPAAGGGETQYF. The CDR3 bases are TGTGCCAGCAGCCCTCCTGCAGCGGGAGGGGGAGAGACCCAGTACTTC.

The rearrangement links TRBV20-1 to TRBJ1-1; no firm D call. V was shortened by 0 bases and J by 6 bases, with 11 bases between the two germline ends. The CDR3 loop spans 13 amino acids. The germline gives CDR1 DFQATT, CDR2 SNEGSKA (reference sequence). The chain's CDR3 is CSARDFRRPEAFF. The DNA for the CDR3 is TGCAGTGCTAGAGATTTCAGAAGACCTGAAGCTTTCTTT.

Many counts were recorded for this clonotype. V and J are TRBV4-1 and TRBJ2-6, with 8 bases aligning to TRBD2. The CDR3 consists of 18 residues. Germline loops: CDR1 MGHRA, CDR2 YSYEKL. With 0 bases clipped from V and 0 bases from J, the junction kept 4 bases outside the gene matches. CDR3 protein: CASSQESLAASGANVLTF. As DNA, the CDR3 is TGCGCCAGCAGCCAAGAGTCACTAGCGGCCTCTGGGGCCAACGTCCTGACTTTC.

In regard to this clonotype: The junction differs from germline at one of its ends, possibly a read error. The gene calls are TRBV11-2 and TRBJ2-7, with D possibly TRBD2 on 6 matching bases. CDR1 and CDR2 from the germline V gene are SGHAT and FQNNGV. The CDR3 extends over 13 amino acids. CDR3 nucleotides: TGTGCCAGCAGCCAGGGACTTGACTACGATCAGTACTTC. Its protein product is CASSQGLDYDQYF.

This clonotype was seen repeatedly, ten times or more. The V call is TRBV25-1, the J call TRBJ1-6; unclear D gene. Germline CDR1 MGHDK, CDR2 SYGVNS. The V and J ends lost 1 base and 2 bases respectively, with 9 bases between them. There are 16 residues in the CDR3. The CDR3 is CASSEWEGPYNSPLHF. Written as DNA, the CDR3 is TGTGCCAGCAGTGAATGGGAAGGACCCTATAATTCACCCCTCCACTTT. The full variable domain, in which reference TRBV25-1 and TRBJ1-6 provide the parts outside the CDR3, is EADIYQTPRYLVIGTGKKITLECSQTMGHDKMYWYQQDPGMELHLIHYSYGVNSTEKGDLSSESTVSRIRTEHFPLTLESARPSHTSQYLCASSEWEGPYNSPLHFGNGTRLTVT.

This clonotype appeared many times. This chain links TRBV27 with TRBJ1-4; 9 bases are shared with TRBD1. This CDR3 comprises 15 residues. V lost 5 bases, J lost 8 bases, and 9 bases stayed unmatched. Germline lookup yields CDR1 MNHEY and CDR2 SMNVEV (reference sequence). In DNA, the CDR3 is TGTGCCAGCAGTCCAACTACAGGGGGCGTAGAAAAACTGTTTTTT. Protein sequence: CASSPTTGGVEKLFF.

This clonotype was counted many times. The CDR3 is CASSLEGRGVTEAFF. In DNA, the CDR3 is TGTGCCAGCAGCTTGGAGGGCAGGGGGGTTACTGAAGCTTTCTTT. J is TRBJ1-1 and V is TRBV5-4; TRBD1 matches 7 bases. V lost 0 bases, J lost 5 bases, and 7 bases stayed unmatched. The germline V gene encodes CDR1 SGHNT and CDR2 YYREEE (reference sequence). There are 15 residues in the CDR3.

This clonotype has ten or more counts. This chain connects TRBV4-2 to TRBJ2-2, with a tentative D call TRBD2 (6 bases). Germline assignment: CDR1 LGHNA and CDR2 YNFKEQ. The CDR3 covers 15 residues. Trimming removed 1 base at V and 7 bases at J, with 13 bases between. The CDR3 here is CASSQAGVKGGELFF. CDR3 bases: TGTGCCAGCAGCCAAGCGGGAGTGAAGGGCGGGGAGCTGTTTTTT.

As for this clonotype: This sequence may be a read error, since a much larger clone differs from it by one base. The chain links TRBV19 to TRBJ2-1; D is possibly TRBD2 (5 bases). Trimming took 10 bases from V and 0 from J, leaving 16 bases between them. Germline V gives CDR1 LNHDA, CDR2 SQIVND (reference sequence). This CDR3 comprises 15 residues. CDR3 amino acids: CATSLEESSYNEQFF. CDR3 in DNA: TGTGCCACCTCACTAGAGGAAAGCTCCTACAATGAGCAGTTCTTC.

This clonotype was seen ten or more times. V gene TRBV24-1 combines with J gene TRBJ2-1; no clear D. V lost 9 bases to trimming and J lost 6 bases, with 17 bases between them. The CDR3 length is 14 residues. From germline, CDR1 is KGHDR and CDR2 SFDVKD. This chain's CDR3 is CATGKGTLGNEQFF. The CDR3 DNA sequence: TGTGCCACCGGGAAGGGTACCCTAGGCAATGAGCAGTTCTTC.

This clonotype appeared many times. The CDR3 DNA follows: TGTGCCAGCAGGTCAGTCCTAGCGGGACACCCCTACGAGCAGTACTTC. Translated, it gives CASRSVLAGHPYEQYF. This chain joins TRBV7-9 and TRBJ2-7; 9 nucleotides line up with TRBD2. Germline V lookup: CDR1 SEHNR, CDR2 FQNEAQ (reference sequence). The J segment lost 2 bases and the V segment lost 6 bases, leaving 11 bases of the junction unmatched. This CDR3 spans 16 amino acids.

This clonotype was counted ten times or more. CDR3: CASSLGGLYTDTQYF. CDR3 DNA sequence: TGTGCCAGCAGCTTAGGAGGACTGTACACAGATACGCAGTATTTT. V and J are TRBV7-2 and TRBJ2-3; D is perhaps TRBD2 (5 bases). This CDR3 has 15 amino acids. V was clipped by 1 base and J by 2 bases, with 10 bases between them. Germline V gene data show CDR1 as SGHTA and CDR2 as FQGNSA. The complete variable domain, with remaining parts taken from reference TRBV7-2 and TRBJ2-3, reads GAGVSQSPSNKVTEKGKDVELRCDPISGHTALYWYRQSLGQGLEFLIYFQGNSAPDKSGLPSDRFSAERTGGSVSTLTIQRTQQEDSAVYLCASSLGGLYTDTQYFGPGTRLTVL.

This clonotype appeared many times. The chain links TRBV6-1 to TRBJ2-2, with D possibly being TRBD1 or TRBD2 (5 bases each). CDR3 length: 14 amino acids. V lost 7 bases and J lost 2, with 11 bases in between. Looked up from germline, CDR1 is MNHNS and CDR2 is SASEGT. CDR3 region: CASTRGYNTGELFF. CDR3 DNA: TGTGCCAGCACCCGGGGCTATAACACCGGGGAGCTGTTTTTT.

About this clonotype: One junction end disagrees with the germline gene, perhaps due to a read error. The genes are TRBV6-5 and TRBJ2-2; D remains ambiguous. This CDR3 has 17 residues. CDR1 and CDR2 from the germline V gene are MNHEY and SVGAGI. For the CDR3, the DNA is TGTGCCGGCAGTTACTCGCTTGTACTCTCGAACACCGGGGAGCTGTTTTTT. This gives the protein CAGSYSLVLSNTGELFF.